The sample holds many counts of the clone carrying this T cell receptor beta chain. Germline CDR1 reads MGHDK; CDR2 reads SYGVNS. V shed 3 bases, J shed 3 bases, and the junction held 22 bases outside the gene matches. The CDR3 contains 20 residues. This sample is drawn from a study of early T cells in non-severe SARS-CoV-2 infection. Study context: Sequenced bulk RNA came from whole blood that was unsorted, and chains were unpaired.

Attachment of unique molecular identifiers was made to individual cDNA molecules. Using its own MiXCR run on the 5' RACE reads, TCRdb lists one record per CDR3 protein. This table has about 26,000 distinct CDR3 sequences, just over 4% appearing once. This receptor was identified in an adult who was a healthcare worker with PCR-confirmed SARS-CoV-2 infection or an uninfected control (not recorded which). Material: whole blood. The chain uses TRBV25-1 and TRBJ2-7, with TRBD1 identical over 8 bases. The CDR3 DNA is TGTGCCAGCAGTGAGAATCCGGGCCAGAGGCCGGGACAGGCGAACTACGAGCAGTACTTC. Translating gives CASSENPGQRPGQANYEQYF.